This T cell receptor beta chain was profiled in a study of T cells in narcolepsy. Study-wide context: Enrolled donors included narcolepsy type 1 or type 2 patients and healthy controls. Whole-study findings and limits: Autoreactive clone sequences were missing from some blood memory CD4+ repertoires. Autoreactive clonotypes reportedly recurred in blood of same and different patients, not controls. HCRT-specific and TRIB2-specific autoreactive clonotypes appeared among same-patient CSF and blood CD4+ clonotypes.

This clone has just one count. Its antigen is as yet unknown. The CDR3 length is 14 residues. Trimming shortened V by 0 bases and J by 3 bases, and 9 bases separated the two germline ends. The germline V gene encodes CDR1 GTSNPN and CDR2 SVGIG (reference sequence). Repertoires were generated with immunoSEQ multiplex PCR, while TCRdb's copy carries only in-frame clones and drops some. Among some 30,000 clones listed, approximately 87% were seen once. The receptor was isolated from a human donor in good health. The sequenced material came from memory (CD45RA-) CD4+ T cells from blood. The chain carries TRBV30 and TRBJ1-5; D is undetermined. DNA for the CDR3: TGTGCCTGGAGTGTCGGATCCAACAATCAGCCCCAGCATTTT. Translation gives CAWSVGSNNQPQHF.